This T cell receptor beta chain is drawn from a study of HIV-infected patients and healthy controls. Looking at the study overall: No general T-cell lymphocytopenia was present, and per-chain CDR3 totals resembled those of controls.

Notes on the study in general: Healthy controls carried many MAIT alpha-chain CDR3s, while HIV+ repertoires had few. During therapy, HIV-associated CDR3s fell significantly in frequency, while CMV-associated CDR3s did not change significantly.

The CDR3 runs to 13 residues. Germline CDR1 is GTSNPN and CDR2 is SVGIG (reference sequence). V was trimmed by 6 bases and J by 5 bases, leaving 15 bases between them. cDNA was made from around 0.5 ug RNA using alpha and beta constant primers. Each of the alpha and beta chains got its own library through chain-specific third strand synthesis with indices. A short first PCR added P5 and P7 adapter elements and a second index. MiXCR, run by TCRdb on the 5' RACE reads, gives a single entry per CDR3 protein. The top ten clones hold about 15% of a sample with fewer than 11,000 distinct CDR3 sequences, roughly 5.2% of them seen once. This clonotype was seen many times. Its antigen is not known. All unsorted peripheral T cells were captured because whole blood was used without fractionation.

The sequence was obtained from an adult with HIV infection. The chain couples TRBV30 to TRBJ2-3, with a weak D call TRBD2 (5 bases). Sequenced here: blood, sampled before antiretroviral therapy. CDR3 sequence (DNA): TGTGCCTGTGAGGTTCACGCGGGAGATACGCAGTATTTT. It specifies CACEVHAGDTQYF.